This passage covers 27 T cell receptor beta chains from one sample sequenced in a study of blood T cell repertoires in COVID-19 (TCRdb year 2020). Library creation used the immunoSEQ multiplex PCR assay. As stored in TCRdb, this immuneACCESS dataset retains in-frame rearrangements with V and J assigned. A fraction of the clones does not appear; measured against another copy, unresolved V genes explain less than half of the discrepancy, and the remainder lacks a known reason. The table for this sample lists 55,000 to 60,000 clones; 85% to 90% of them were counted only once. Together, the top ten hold roughly 4.5% of the sample. The sample taken for sequencing was peripheral blood. These receptors all stem from a man in his forties with active COVID-19.

The chain carries TRBV15 and TRBJ2-5; no firm D call. Deletions cut 0 bases from V and 2 bases from J, with 13 bases between. Germline CDR1 is LNHNV and CDR2 is YYDKDF (reference sequence). The CDR3 spans 16 residues. CDR3 loop: CATSRDLGYQQETQYF. In nucleotides, the CDR3 is TGTGCCACCAGCAGAGATCTAGGTTATCAACAAGAGACCCAGTACTTC.

The chain combines TRBV3-1 (or the pseudogene TRBV3-2) with TRBJ2-7; weak D call: TRBD2 (5 bases). The CDR3 runs to 14 residues. V was shortened by 4 bases and J by 6 bases, with 16 bases between the two germline ends. Germline assignment: CDR1 LGHDT and CDR2 YNNKEL (reference sequence). CDR3 sequence (DNA): TGTGCCAGCAGCCGGGCGGCGGGCGCGTTCGAGCAGTACTTC. Encoded protein: CASSRAAGAFEQYF.

In nucleotides, the CDR3 is TGTGCCAGCAGCCAAGAAACAGCCCCCTATGGCTACACCTTC. Translating it yields CASSQETAPYGYTF. This chain connects TRBV3-1 (or the pseudogene TRBV3-2) to TRBJ1-2; D remains ambiguous. The CDR3 is made up of 14 amino acids. CDR1 and CDR2 (germline): LGHDT, YNNKEL (reference sequence). V lost 0 bases to trimming and J lost 4 bases, with 9 bases between them.

The genes are TRBV9 and TRBJ1-1, with 7 bases fitting TRBD1. CDR1 and CDR2 from the germline V gene are SGDLS and YYNGEE. The CDR3 extends over 15 amino acids. The trim removed 4 bases at V and 5 bases at J, leaving 11 bases unmatched. This chain's CDR3 is CASSSTTGWGTEAFF. CDR3 DNA sequence: TGTGCCAGCAGCTCTACGACAGGGTGGGGTACTGAAGCTTTCTTT.

The J gene is TRBJ2-4, the V gene TRBV28; TRBD1 might be the D (6 bases). With 2 bases removed from V and 1 base from J, the gap between germline ends came to 15 bases. The CDR3 totals 17 residues. Germline V gene data show CDR1 as MDHEN and CDR2 as SYDVKM. The CDR3 nucleotides are TGTGCCAGCAGTTTAGCAGACAGGTGGGGGGCCAAAAACATTCAGTACTTC. This codes for CASSLADRWGAKNIQYF.

This clone was recorded a few times. The rearrangement uses TRBV10-3 and TRBJ2-1; 12 bases match TRBD2. The CDR3 covers 16 residues. Germline CDR1 and CDR2: ENHRY and SYGVKD. Trimming at V came to 7 bases and at J to 4 bases, leaving 8 bases not matched to a gene. The CDR3 region is CAITPSGLAGYNEQFF. The CDR3, as DNA: TGTGCCATCACCCCTTCAGGACTAGCGGGATACAATGAGCAGTTCTTC.

J is TRBJ1-2 and V is TRBV7-6, with TRBD1 as a possible D gene (5 bases). This CDR3 is 15 amino acids long. The V gene lost 1 base and the J gene lost 7 bases, with 16 bases spanning the gap. The germline gives CDR1 SGHVS, CDR2 FNYEAQ. The CDR3 DNA follows: TGTGCCAGCAGCTTAGTCGGTACGGGGGGAGCTGGCTACACCTTC. As protein: CASSLVGTGGAGYTF.

The V gene is TRBV7-3, the J gene TRBJ2-1; D unresolved. The CDR3 runs to 12 residues. Germline V gene lookup returns CDR1 SGHTA and CDR2 FQGTGA. Between the trimmed V and J ends, which lost 5 bases and 3 bases, there was a span of 5 bases. Written as DNA, the CDR3 is TGTGCCAGCAGCACGGGCTACAATGAGCAGTTCTTC. This gives the protein CASSTGYNEQFF.

This clone came up once. The chain is built from TRBV5-4 and TRBJ1-1; D is perhaps TRBD1 (5 bases). With 3 bases removed from V and 1 base from J, the gap between germline ends came to 16 bases. Germline V CDR1 and CDR2: SGHNT, YYREEE (reference sequence). This CDR3 has 16 residues. DNA of the CDR3: TGTGCCAGCAGCTCTCCCAGGGAAGAAAGGAACACTGAAGCTTTCTTT. Protein: CASSSPREERNTEAFF.

This chain connects TRBV7-6 to TRBJ2-5, with 10 bases matching TRBD2. CDR3 size: 15 residues. Germline V gene lookup returns CDR1 SGHVS and CDR2 FNYEAQ. Trimming took 5 bases from V and 4 from J; bases not matched to a gene: 7. This chain's CDR3 is CASSPQRLAGETQYF. The CDR3, as DNA: TGTGCCAGCAGCCCCCAGCGACTAGCGGGAGAGACCCAGTACTTC.

This sequence joins TRBV27 and TRBJ2-1, with TRBD2 as a possible D gene (6 bases). This CDR3 contains 13 residues. From germline, CDR1 is MNHEY and CDR2 SMNVEV (reference sequence). V was cut by 2 bases and J by 4 bases, with 6 bases left in between. The CDR3 sequence is CASSLREYNEQFF. As DNA, the CDR3 is TGTGCCAGCAGTTTACGGGAGTACAATGAGCAGTTCTTC.

This clone has only a few counts. The chain employs TRBV7-2 and TRBJ2-3; 10 bases are a match to TRBD2. Unmatched junction bases numbered 8, after V lost 8 bases and J lost 3 bases. Germline V gene lookup returns CDR1 SGHTA and CDR2 FQGNSA. CDR3 length: 15 amino acids. The DNA for the CDR3 is TGTGCCAGCGGGGTTTGGACTAGCGGAACAGATACGCAGTATTTT. It is translated as CASGVWTSGTDTQYF. The full variable domain, its missing parts supplied by reference TRBV7-2 and TRBJ2-3, is GAGVSQSPSNKVTEKGKDVELRCDPISGHTALYWYRQSLGQGLEFLIYFQGNSAPDKSGLPSDRFSAERTGGSVSTLTIQRTQQEDSAVYLCASGVWTSGTDTQYFGPGTRLTVL.

The rearrangement links TRBV25-1 to TRBJ1-4; a weak D match, TRBD1 (5 bases). Germline lookup yields CDR1 MGHDK and CDR2 SYGVNS. Between the trimmed V and J ends, which lost 8 bases and 8 bases, there was a span of 18 bases. This CDR3 has 14 amino acids. In nucleotides, the CDR3 is TGTGCCAGCGGGGCAGGGAGGGTGGGAGAAAAACTGTTTTTT. Translating it yields CASGAGRVGEKLFF.

The rearrangement uses TRBV6-4 and TRBJ1-6, with D perhaps TRBD1 (6 bases). The CDR3 extends over 14 amino acids. V gave up 4 bases and J gave up 8 bases, with 12 bases separating them. Germline V CDR1 and CDR2: MRHNA, SNTAGT. The CDR3 loop reads CASSGGQGYSPLHF. CDR3 bases: TGTGCCAGCAGTGGGGGGCAGGGATATTCACCCCTCCACTTT.

The rearrangement joins TRBV28 to TRBJ2-7; 8 positions match TRBD1. This CDR3 contains 13 residues. The ends lost 3 bases at V and 5 bases at J; junction bases unmatched: 3. From germline, CDR1 is MDHEN and CDR2 SYDVKM. The CDR3 here is CASSLQGAHEQYF. CDR3 coding DNA: TGTGCCAGCAGTTTGCAGGGGGCCCACGAGCAGTACTTC.

The chain has TRBV15 and TRBJ1-1; D is unclear. The CDR3 loop spans 13 amino acids. Trimming took 1 base from V and 10 from J, leaving 13 bases between them. The germline CDR1 and CDR2 sequences are LNHNV and YYDKDF (reference sequence). CDR3 region: CATSRGDTARAFF. The CDR3 DNA follows: TGTGCCACCAGCAGAGGAGACACCGCCCGAGCTTTCTTT.

This CDR3 is CASSLAQAASYNEQFF. CDR3 sequence (DNA): TGTGCCAGCAGCTTAGCGCAAGCGGCCTCCTACAATGAGCAGTTCTTC. J is TRBJ2-1 and V is TRBV7-8, with D tentatively TRBD2 (5 bases). V lost 0 bases and J 0 bases, leaving 9 bases between the germline ends. Germline V gene sequence: CDR1 SGHVS, CDR2 FQNEAQ. The CDR3 is made up of 16 amino acids.

This clone was observed a few times. The chain recombines TRBV5-4 with TRBJ2-2; TRBD2 agrees at 12 bases. This CDR3 spans 16 amino acids. The V gene's germline CDR1 is SGHNT and CDR2 YYREEE (reference sequence). Trimming took 4 bases from V and 7 from J; bases not matched to a gene: 8. CDR3 coding DNA: TGTGCCAGCAGCGCAACTAGCGGGAGGATTGTCGGGGAGCTGTTTTTT. Translation: CASSATSGRIVGELFF.

The rearrangement uses TRBV9 and TRBJ2-2; TRBD1 matches 8 bases. The ends lost 4 bases at V and 1 base at J; junction bases unmatched: 6. The CDR3 is 16 residues long. Germline CDR1 is SGDLS and CDR2 is YYNGEE. CDR3 DNA sequence: TGTGCCAGCAGCCCCGACAGGGGAGAGAACACCGGGGAGCTGTTTTTT. This gives the protein CASSPDRGENTGELFF.

The chain couples TRBV2 to TRBJ1-4; no clear D gene. Germline CDR1 and CDR2: SNHLY and FYNNEI. V was pared by 6 bases and J by 4 bases, with 15 bases between. The CDR3 extends over 15 amino acids. The chain's CDR3 is CASRVPYPLNEKLFF. CDR3 bases: TGTGCCAGCAGGGTGCCCTATCCCCTTAATGAAAAACTGTTTTTT.

The rearrangement joins TRBV6-1 to TRBJ2-1; D call uncertain. Germline values: CDR1 MNHNS, CDR2 SASEGT. V was cut by 2 bases and J by 4 bases, with 9 bases left in between. The CDR3 sequence is 14 residues long. CDR3 residues: CASSETQDYNEQFF. In DNA, the CDR3 is TGTGCCAGCAGTGAAACCCAGGATTACAATGAGCAGTTCTTC.

This chain links TRBV19 with TRBJ2-7; 9 nucleotides agree with TRBD1. The ends lost 3 bases at V and 2 bases at J; junction bases unmatched: 5. Germline loops: CDR1 LNHDA, CDR2 SQIVND (reference sequence). The CDR3 is 15 amino acids. DNA of the CDR3: TGTGCCAGTAGTATGTCGGGACAGGGCACCTACGAGCAGTACTTC. It specifies CASSMSGQGTYEQYF.

The chain uses TRBV7-9 and TRBJ1-3, with D perhaps TRBD1 (6 bases). The CDR3 is 15 amino acids. CDR1 is SEHNR and CDR2 is FQNEAQ in the germline V gene (reference sequence). Trimming removed 5 bases from V and 3 bases from J, with 14 bases in between. The DNA for the CDR3 is TGTGCCAGCAGCGTTACAGGGCTCGGTGGAAACACCATATATTTT. Its protein is CASSVTGLGGNTIYF.

The CDR3 DNA reads TGCGCCAGCAGCTTGGTAGGACAGGGGTACAATGAGCAGTTCTTC. This codes for CASSLVGQGYNEQFF. The rearrangement joins TRBV5-1 to TRBJ2-1; 9 bases line up with TRBD1. This CDR3 has 15 residues. V was clipped by 0 bases and J by 4 bases; unmatched bases: 2. Per germline, CDR1 SGHRS and CDR2 YFSETQ.

The chain uses TRBV2 and TRBJ2-2; 9 bases match TRBD1. The CDR3 runs to 15 residues. Germline lookup yields CDR1 SNHLY and CDR2 FYNNEI. Losses at the gene ends were 6 bases for V and 5 bases for J; bases not matched to a gene: 7. The CDR3: CASSPGTGRTGELFF. CDR3 DNA: TGTGCCAGCAGCCCCGGGACAGGGAGGACCGGGGAGCTGTTTTTT.

The chain joins TRBV6-5 to TRBJ1-2, with D unclear. V gave up 0 bases and J gave up 0 bases, with 8 bases separating them. The CDR3 loop spans 15 amino acids. The germline gives CDR1 MNHEY, CDR2 SVGAGI. CDR3 coding DNA: TGTGCCAGCAGTTACTCGAGGCCCGCTAACTATGGCTACACCTTC. Its translation: CASSYSRPANYGYTF.

The chain employs TRBV15 and TRBJ1-6; 7 bases line up with TRBD1. The J segment lost 8 bases and the V segment lost 3 bases, leaving 10 bases of the junction unmatched. Germline V lookup: CDR1 LNHNV, CDR2 YYDKDF (reference sequence). The CDR3 is made up of 16 amino acids. CDR3 in amino acids: CATSRSQGRLHSPLHF. DNA of the CDR3: TGTGCCACCAGCAGGTCACAGGGGCGCCTCCATTCACCCCTCCACTTT. Combining the CDR3 with reference TRBV15 and TRBJ1-6 gives the whole variable domain DAMVIQNPRYQVTQFGKPVTLSCSQTLNHNVMYWYQQKSSQAPKLLFHYYDKDFNNEADTPDNFQSRRPNTSFCFLDIRSPGLGDTAMYLCATSRSQGRLHSPLHFGNGTRLTVT.